The rows below give T cell receptor beta chains drawn from one sample of a study of T cells in Graves' hyperthyroidism and ophthalmopathy. TCRdb passed the multiplex PCR reads through MiXCR, listing each CDR3 protein once. The data show hundreds of thousands of distinct CDR3 sequences, around 14% seen once. Sequencing was performed on blood. The receptors come from a woman aged 18-29 years with Graves' hyperthyroidism. CDR3s include the opening cysteine and the closing phenylalanine or tryptophan. The order of the fields is J gene, V gene, D gene, clone size, CDR3 DNA, CDR3 protein. A D gene is named only where the DNA matches it firmly. The size entry is marked missing in some rows and otherwise reads once, few, many or a size class.

TRBJ2-7 TRBV19 TRBD1 many TGTGCCAGTAGTATCTCGGGACAGGGGAACTACGAGCAGTACTTC CASSISGQGNYEQYF
TRBJ2-3 TRBV7-9 . . TGTGCCAGCAGCCCTCGACAAGGCTCGGGCACAGATACGCAGTATTTT CASSPRQGSGTDTQYF
TRBJ2-3 TRBV20-1 TRBD2 many TGCAGTGCCCCTAATATACAGCGGGGGGGCCCAGATACGCAGTATTTT CSAPNIQRGGPDTQYF
TRBJ1-4 TRBV20-1 . many TGCAGTGCTAGATTGGTTGCTAATGAAAAACTGTTTTTT CSARLVANEKLFF
TRBJ2-3 TRBV9 TRBD1 . TGTGCCAGCAGCGCTACCGGGACAGGGGATAATACGCAGTATTTT CASSATGTGDNTQYF
TRBJ2-4 TRBV25-1 . . TGTGCCAGCAGTGCGACAGGGACTTTAGCCAAAAACATTCAGTACTTC CASSATGTLAKNIQYF
TRBJ2-7 TRBV5-5 TRBD1 few TGTGCCAGCAGCTTTGGGCAGGGGGTGAATTATTACGAGCAGTACTTC CASSFGQGVNYYEQYF
TRBJ1-5 TRBV20-1 . . TGCAGTGCTAGCAGCGTTGTGGGACAGCCCCAGCATTTT CSASSVVGQPQHF
TRBJ2-2 TRBV6-2/TRBV6-3 . . TGTGCCAGCAGTTACTCGTGGGAGCTATTCAACACCGGGGAGCTGTTTTTT CASSYSWELFNTGELFF
TRBJ1-5 TRBV7-8 . many TGTGCCAGCAGCTTAGGCGGCGTAATCAATCAGCCCCAGCATTTT CASSLGGVINQPQHF
TRBJ2-1 TRBV10-2 TRBD2 few TGCGCCAGCAGTGAGTTAGGGACTAGCGGGAACAATGAGCAGTTCTTC CASSELGTSGNNEQFF
TRBJ2-4 TRBV11-2 TRBD2 . TGTGCCAGCAGGCCACTAAGCGGGGGGGCTTCCAAAAACATTCAGTACTTC CASRPLSGGASKNIQYF
TRBJ1-2 TRBV28 . many TGCGCCAGCAGCTTGGAAGGCTATGGCTACACCTTC CASSLEGYGYTF
TRBJ2-7 TRBV28 . many TGTGCCAGCAGTTTTCGGGGAAGCTGGGACTCAAGCTCCTACGAGCAGTACTTC CASSFRGSWDSSSYEQYF
TRBJ2-1 TRBV5-1 TRBD2 many TGCGCCAGCAGCTCACTAGCGGGGAGCTCCTACAATGAGCAGTTCTTC CASSSLAGSSYNEQFF
TRBJ2-7 TRBV7-2 . many TGTGCCAGCAGCTTAGGCCCGGGGTCTTACTACGAGCAGTACTTC CASSLGPGSYYEQYF
TRBJ2-7 TRBV18 . few TGTGCCAGCTCACCAAAGATGGGGCGGGATTCCTTTTACGAGCAGTACTTC CASSPKMGRDSFYEQYF
TRBJ1-2 TRBV10-3 . many TGTGCCATCAGTGAGCTCCCGGCGCATGGCTACACCTTC CAISELPAHGYTF
TRBJ2-2 TRBV10-3 . many TGTGCCATCAGCTCCAGAGGGAACACCGGGGAGCTGTTTTTT CAISSRGNTGELFF
TRBJ2-6 TRBV6-2/TRBV6-3 . . TGTGCCAGCAGTATTTCTGGGGCCAACGTCCTGACTTTC CASSISGANVLTF
TRBJ1-3 TRBV3-1 . many TGTGCCAGCAGTCAGAACTCTGGAAACACCATATATTTT CASSQNSGNTIYF
TRBJ2-5 TRBV29-1 . many TGCAGCGTTGTTGGGCAGGGAGAAGAGACCCAGTACTTC CSVVGQGEETQYF
TRBJ2-1 TRBV6-6 . few TGTGCCAGCAGTTACCAGGGCGATGAGCAGTTCTTC CASSYQGDEQFF